Following are 32 T cell receptor beta chains from one sample sequenced in a study of T cell changes during pregnancy in multiple sclerosis. TCRdb's table, derived via immunoSEQ multiplex PCR, lists solely in-frame clones and lacks some. The sample lists about 80,000 clones; 92% were seen once. The sequences come from peripheral blood, collected before pregnancy. These receptors were obtained from a female donor with multiple sclerosis, enrolled in a pregnancy study.

The chain has TRBV2 and TRBJ2-5, with D tentatively TRBD2 (6 bases). Trimming removed 6 bases from V and 5 bases from J, with 13 bases in between. CDR1 is SNHLY and CDR2 is FYNNEI in the germline V gene. CDR3 length: 13 amino acids. In DNA, the CDR3 is TGTGCCAGCAGCCCAAATGGGGGGGAGACCCAGTACTTC. It translates to CASSPNGGETQYF.

The chain carries TRBV4-1 and TRBJ1-1, with D possibly being TRBD1 (6 bases). Germline V gene sequence: CDR1 MGHRA, CDR2 YSYEKL. CDR3 length: 13 amino acids. V lost 6 bases and J lost 4, with 12 bases in between. CDR3 bases: TGCGCCAGCAGTCGGGGGGGCGGCACTGAAGCTTTCTTT. Residues: CASSRGGGTEAFF.

J is TRBJ2-3 and V is TRBV30; D perhaps matches TRBD2 (5 bases). Germline assignment: CDR1 GTSNPN and CDR2 SVGIG (reference sequence). The CDR3 extends over 14 amino acids. Trimming removed 2 bases at V and 6 bases at J, with 15 bases between. CDR3 in amino acids: CAWSTGDSTDTQYF. CDR3 in DNA: TGTGCCTGGAGTACCGGGGATTCTACTGATACGCAGTATTTT.

V gene TRBV9 combines with J gene TRBJ2-1; the match to TRBD2 covers 7 bases. Trimming at V came to 2 bases and at J to 7 bases, leaving 9 bases not matched to a gene. The length of the CDR3 is 15 residues. CDR1 SGDLS and CDR2 YYNGEE come from the germline V gene. The CDR3 sequence is CASSVGGDYQNEQFF. The CDR3 region has the DNA TGTGCCAGCAGCGTGGGGGGGGACTACCAAAATGAGCAGTTCTTC. The full variable domain, with the rest looked up from reference TRBV9 and TRBJ2-1, is DSGVTQTPKHLITATGQRVTLRCSPRSGDLSVYWYQQSLDQGLQFLIQYYNGEERAKGNILERFSAQQFPDLHSELNLSSLELGDSALYFCASSVGGDYQNEQFFGPGTRLTVL.

The chain links TRBV5-1 to TRBJ1-1; D is possibly TRBD1 (5 bases). V lost 4 bases and J 0 bases, leaving 10 bases between the germline ends. The CDR3 consists of 14 residues. CDR1 and CDR2 from the germline V gene are SGHRS and YFSETQ. The CDR3 reads CASSAGGVNTEAFF. CDR3 nucleotides: TGCGCCAGCAGCGCGGGGGGGGTGAACACTGAAGCTTTCTTT.

This chain connects TRBV19 to TRBJ1-4, with a possible D match to TRBD1 (6 bases). This CDR3 has 18 amino acids. V was pared by 2 bases and J by 5 bases, with 21 bases between. Germline CDR1 reads LNHDA; CDR2 reads SQIVND (reference sequence). The CDR3 protein is CASSIFGFAGASNEKLFF. CDR3 DNA: TGTGCCAGTAGTATATTTGGGTTTGCGGGGGCCTCCAATGAAAAACTGTTTTTT.

J is TRBJ1-5 and V is TRBV5-1; D is perhaps TRBD1 (5 bases). Trimming stripped 0 bases from V and 2 bases from J, with 12 bases between. CDR3 size: 16 residues. The germline gives CDR1 SGHRS, CDR2 YFSETQ. Written as DNA, the CDR3 is TGCGCCAGCAGCTTGGCCGGGGGTGGTGGCAATCAGCCCCAGCATTTT. Translating gives CASSLAGGGGNQPQHF.

This clone was seen just once. V is TRBV6-6 and J is TRBJ2-4; unclear D gene. The CDR3 has 15 residues. Per germline, CDR1 MNHNY and CDR2 SVGAGI (reference sequence). V lost 0 bases to trimming and J lost 1 base, with 7 bases between them. The CDR3 region is CASSYSSEAKNIQYF. Here the CDR3 DNA reads TGTGCCAGCAGTTACTCGTCGGAGGCCAAAAACATTCAGTACTTC.

CDR3 bases: TGTGCCAGCAGTGACCAAACTCCGGGGGGCTCAAGCAATGAGCAGTTCTTC. Protein: CASSDQTPGGSSNEQFF. This chain links TRBV6-4 with TRBJ2-1, with TRBD2 as a possible D gene (7 bases). The CDR3 contains 17 residues. V lost 2 bases to trimming and J lost 6 bases, with 20 bases between them. Germline V gene sequence: CDR1 MRHNA, CDR2 SNTAGT.

The V gene is TRBV5-6, the J gene TRBJ1-1; D not certain. Trimming pared 0 bases from V and 2 bases from J, leaving 5 bases between. The CDR3 is 13 residues long. Per the germline V gene, CDR1 is SGHDT and CDR2 is YYEEEE. CDR3 in amino acids: CASSLGANTEAFF. The CDR3, as DNA: TGTGCCAGCAGCTTGGGAGCAAACACTGAAGCTTTCTTT.

This rearrangement joins TRBV25-1 to TRBJ1-1, with D possibly TRBD1 on 6 matching bases. The CDR3 is 13 amino acids. The germline V gene encodes CDR1 MGHDK and CDR2 SYGVNS. Trimming took off 6 bases at V and 5 bases at J, with 13 bases between the two ends. The CDR3: CASRRRGLTEAFF. CDR3 in DNA: TGTGCCAGCAGGCGCAGGGGTTTAACTGAAGCTTTCTTT.

This clone was seen once. The chain carries TRBV11-3 and TRBJ2-5; TRBD1 aligns across 8 bases. Germline CDR1 reads SGHNT; CDR2 reads YENEEA. J lost 5 bases, V lost 3 bases, and 8 bases had no gene match. The CDR3 runs 15 residues. The CDR3 sequence is CASSLGDRTVETQYF. As DNA, the CDR3 is TGTGCCAGCAGCTTGGGGGACAGGACGGTGGAGACCCAGTACTTC.

This rearrangement joins TRBV5-6 to TRBJ2-1, with a tentative D call TRBD2 (6 bases). In germline, CDR1 is SGHDT, CDR2 YYEEEE. The CDR3 loop spans 16 amino acids. V was trimmed by 4 bases and J by 0 bases, leaving 14 bases between them. The CDR3 DNA reads as TGTGCCAGCAGCCCCTTTGGCGGGAACTCCTACAATGAGCAGTTCTTC. Protein sequence: CASSPFGGNSYNEQFF.

The CDR3 is CASSTGTGAHEQYF. In DNA, the CDR3 is TGTGCCAGTAGTACCGGGACAGGGGCCCACGAGCAGTACTTC. The chain combines TRBV19 with TRBJ2-7, with 10 bases aligning to TRBD1. The V gene's germline CDR1 is LNHDA and CDR2 SQIVND (reference sequence). V shed 4 bases and J 5 bases; nucleotides not matched to a gene: 5. The length of the CDR3 is 14 residues.

This clone came up once. The chain couples TRBV5-4 to TRBJ1-3; D unclear. Deletions cut 7 bases from V and 3 bases from J, with 11 bases between. Germline V CDR1 and CDR2: SGHNT, YYREEE (reference sequence). CDR3 length: 13 amino acids. The CDR3 bases are TGTGCCAGCTACCCTGGGAGTGGAAACACCATATATTTT. Its translation: CASYPGSGNTIYF.

The chain carries TRBV19 and TRBJ2-5; 8 nucleotides align to TRBD1. Germline-derived CDR1 and CDR2 are LNHDA and SQIVND (reference sequence). After removal of 4 bases from V and 2 bases from J, the junction contained 6 bases not matched to a gene. This CDR3 contains 15 residues. The CDR3 protein is CASSTRTGRQETQYF. CDR3 coding DNA: TGTGCCAGTAGTACCAGGACAGGGCGGCAAGAGACCCAGTACTTC.

The chain uses TRBV2 and TRBJ1-1; D might be TRBD1 (5 bases). This CDR3 has 12 amino acids. V was shortened by 4 bases and J by 7 bases, with 10 bases between the two germline ends. Germline CDR1 reads SNHLY; CDR2 reads FYNNEI. CDR3 coding DNA: TGTGCCAGCAGTGTTACAGGTGGTGAAGCTTTCTTT. This translates into CASSVTGGEAFF.

The chain couples TRBV19 to TRBJ1-1; perhaps TRBD1 as D (6 bases). Trimming removed 4 bases at V and 1 base at J, with 10 bases between. Per the germline V gene, CDR1 is LNHDA and CDR2 is SQIVND (reference sequence). CDR3 length: 14 amino acids. CDR3: CASSRGTTNTEAFF. The CDR3 DNA reads as TGTGCCAGTAGTAGAGGGACAACGAACACTGAAGCTTTCTTT.

The rearrangement uses TRBV7-9 and TRBJ2-7, with D uncertain. Per germline, CDR1 SEHNR and CDR2 FQNEAQ (reference sequence). This CDR3 has 12 amino acids. The germline V and J ends were trimmed by 2 bases and 1 base, with 3 bases remaining between them. CDR3 residues: CASSLQSYEQYF. The CDR3 nucleotides are TGTGCCAGCAGCTTACAGTCCTACGAGCAGTACTTC.

The chain carries TRBV5-8 and TRBJ1-1; D is perhaps TRBD1 (5 bases). The CDR3 runs 15 residues. The germline V gene has CDR1 SGHTS and CDR2 YDEGEE. The V end was cut by 1 base, the J end by 3 bases, with 13 bases between. In DNA, the CDR3 is TGTGCCAGCAGCTTGATAGAATCGGGGGACACTGAAGCTTTCTTT. It translates to CASSLIESGDTEAFF.

V is TRBV5-4 and J is TRBJ2-7, with TRBD1 as a possible D gene (5 bases). The ends were cut back, 4 bases at V and 5 bases at J, with 16 bases in the middle. The CDR3 is made up of 14 amino acids. Germline lookup yields CDR1 SGHNT and CDR2 YYREEE (reference sequence). In DNA form, the CDR3 reads TGTGCCAGCAGCCCAGGGTGGGGTCGGGACGAGCAGTACTTC. Its protein is CASSPGWGRDEQYF.

The chain recombines TRBV5-1 with TRBJ2-2; 8 bases match TRBD1. The germline gives CDR1 SGHRS, CDR2 YFSETQ. With 0 bases clipped from V and 7 bases from J, the junction kept 5 bases outside the gene matches. The CDR3 is 15 amino acids. CDR3 residues: CASSLVAGGNGELFF. The DNA for the CDR3 is TGCGCCAGCAGCTTGGTTGCAGGGGGCAACGGGGAGCTGTTTTTT.

V is TRBV18 and J is TRBJ2-7; tentative D call: TRBD1 (5 bases). Germline V gene data show CDR1 as KGHSH and CDR2 as LQKENI. With 3 bases removed from V and 4 bases from J, the gap between germline ends came to 16 bases. The CDR3 covers 15 residues. Here the CDR3 reads CASSPLSLGPYEQYF. The DNA of the CDR3 is TGTGCCAGCTCACCCCTTTCCTTGGGGCCTTACGAGCAGTACTTC.

This clone was found once. The chain recombines TRBV10-2 with TRBJ2-7; TRBD1 matches at 11 bases. The J segment lost 2 bases and the V segment lost 9 bases, leaving 6 bases of the junction unmatched. Germline loops: CDR1 WSHSY, CDR2 SAAADI. CDR3 size: 14 residues. The CDR3 is CASTPGQGAYEQYF. The CDR3 DNA is TGCGCCAGTACTCCGGGACAGGGGGCCTACGAGCAGTACTTC.

The chain is built from TRBV25-1 and TRBJ2-5; 9 nucleotides match TRBD2. Per the germline V gene, CDR1 is MGHDK and CDR2 is SYGVNS. V dropped 1 base and J dropped 1; count of bases not matched to a gene: 4. The CDR3 consists of 16 residues. The CDR3: CASSEFSGGFQETQYF. The CDR3, as DNA: TGTGCCAGCAGTGAATTTAGCGGGGGTTTCCAAGAGACCCAGTACTTC. Combining the CDR3 with reference TRBV25-1 and TRBJ2-5 gives the whole variable domain EADIYQTPRYLVIGTGKKITLECSQTMGHDKMYWYQQDPGMELHLIHYSYGVNSTEKGDLSSESTVSRIRTEHFPLTLESARPSHTSQYLCASSEFSGGFQETQYFGPGTRLLVL.

The V call is TRBV6-1, the J call TRBJ2-7; possible D gene TRBD1, 6 bases. CDR1 is MNHNS and CDR2 is SASEGT in the germline V gene. Between the trimmed V and J ends, which lost 5 bases and 0 bases, there was a span of 20 bases. The CDR3 is made up of 17 amino acids. The DNA for the CDR3 is TGTGCCAGCAGTAAAGACAGGACAGCCAGAAGCTCCTACGAGCAGTACTTC. Translation: CASSKDRTARSSYEQYF.

The chain links TRBV19 to TRBJ1-2, with TRBD1 as a possible D gene (6 bases). The germline CDR1 and CDR2 sequences are LNHDA and SQIVND (reference sequence). V dropped 7 bases and J dropped 6 bases, with 18 bases sitting between them. CDR3 length equals 14 residues. Here the CDR3 DNA reads TGTGCCAGTACCTTGGGTGGGGGCCGCGATGGCTACACCTTC. It is translated as CASTLGGGRDGYTF.

This clone was counted a few times. The chain carries TRBV7-9 and TRBJ2-7; D is undetermined. The V gene's germline CDR1 is SEHNR and CDR2 FQNEAQ (reference sequence). V dropped 7 bases and J dropped 2 bases, with 9 bases sitting between them. This CDR3 has 12 amino acids. CDR3 residues: CASNIPPYEQYF. The CDR3 nucleotides are TGTGCCAGCAACATCCCACCCTACGAGCAGTACTTC.

The genes are TRBV27 and TRBJ2-3; 7 bases align to TRBD1. The CDR3 is 15 amino acids. After removal of 2 bases from V and 2 bases from J, the junction contained 4 bases not matched to a gene. Germline CDR1 MNHEY, CDR2 SMNVEV (reference sequence). For the CDR3, the DNA is TGTGCCAGCAGTTTAGAGGACAGGTTCACAGATACGCAGTATTTT. This sequence encodes CASSLEDRFTDTQYF.

This clone was recorded only once. The rearrangement uses TRBV7-9 and TRBJ2-1, with 10 bases fitting TRBD2. The ends lost 6 bases at V and 8 bases at J; junction bases unmatched: 19. In germline, CDR1 is SEHNR, CDR2 FQNEAQ (reference sequence). The CDR3 totals 18 residues. As DNA, the CDR3 is TGTGCCAGCAGTCCCCCCCCCGTTCTTAGCGGGGGGAAGGATGAGCAGTTCTTC. This encodes CASSPPPVLSGGKDEQFF.

V is TRBV5-6 and J is TRBJ2-7, with TRBD2 matching over 10 bases. Germline V CDR1 and CDR2: SGHDT, YYEEEE. The V gene end was trimmed by 0 bases and the J gene end by 4 bases; junction bases not matched to a gene: 16. The CDR3 consists of 19 residues. For the CDR3, the DNA is TGTGCCAGCAGCTTGGAGGTAGCGGGGGGCAACGGGCCCTTGTACGAGCAGTACTTC. This sequence encodes CASSLEVAGGNGPLYEQYF.

This chain joins TRBV7-8 and TRBJ2-3; TRBD2 agrees at 13 bases. This CDR3 region has 15 residues. J lost 9 bases, V lost 1 base, and 4 bases had no gene match. Germline CDR1 reads SGHVS; CDR2 reads FQNEAQ. CDR3 amino acids: CASSLEGTSGATQYF. Written as DNA, the CDR3 is TGTGCCAGCAGCTTAGAAGGGACTAGCGGGGCGACGCAGTATTTT.